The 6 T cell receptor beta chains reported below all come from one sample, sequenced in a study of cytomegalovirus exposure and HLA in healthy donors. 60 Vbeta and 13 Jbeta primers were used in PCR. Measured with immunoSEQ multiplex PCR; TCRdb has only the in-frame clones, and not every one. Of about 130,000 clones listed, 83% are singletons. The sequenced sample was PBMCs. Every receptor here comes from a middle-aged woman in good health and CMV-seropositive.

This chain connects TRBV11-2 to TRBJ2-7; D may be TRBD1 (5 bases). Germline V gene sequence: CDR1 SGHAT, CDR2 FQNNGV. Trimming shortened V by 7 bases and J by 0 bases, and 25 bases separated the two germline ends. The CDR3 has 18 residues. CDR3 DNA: TGTGCCAGCAACAAAGCTTTTAGGGGTCCCCTCCGCTCCTACGAGCAGTACTTC. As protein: CASNKAFRGPLRSYEQYF.

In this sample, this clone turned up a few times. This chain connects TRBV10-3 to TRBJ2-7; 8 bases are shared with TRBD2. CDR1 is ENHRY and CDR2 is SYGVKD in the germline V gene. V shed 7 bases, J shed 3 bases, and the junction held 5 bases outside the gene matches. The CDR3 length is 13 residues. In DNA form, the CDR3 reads TGTGCCATCACGGCGGGAGGCTTCTACGAGCAGTACTTC. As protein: CAITAGGFYEQYF.

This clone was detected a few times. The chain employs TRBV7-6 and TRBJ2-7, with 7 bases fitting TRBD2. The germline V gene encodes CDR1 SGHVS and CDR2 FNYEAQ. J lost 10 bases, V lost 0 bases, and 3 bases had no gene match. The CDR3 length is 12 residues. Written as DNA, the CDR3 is TGTGCCAGCAGCTTAGCGAGCGGGGATCAGTACTTC. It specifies CASSLASGDQYF. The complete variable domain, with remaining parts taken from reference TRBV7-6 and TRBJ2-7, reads GAGVSQSPRYKVTKRGQDVALRCDPISGHVSLYWYRQALGQGPEFLTYFNYEAQQDKSGLPNDRFSAERPEGSISTLTIQRTEQRDSAMYRCASSLASGDQYFGPGTRLTVT.

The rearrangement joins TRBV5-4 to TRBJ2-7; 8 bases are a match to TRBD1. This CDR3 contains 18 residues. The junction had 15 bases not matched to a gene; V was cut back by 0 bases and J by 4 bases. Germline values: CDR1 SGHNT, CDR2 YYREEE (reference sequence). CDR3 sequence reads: CASSLAGGIRTGQYEQYF. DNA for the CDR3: TGTGCCAGCAGCTTGGCCGGCGGTATCCGGACAGGGCAATACGAGCAGTACTTC.

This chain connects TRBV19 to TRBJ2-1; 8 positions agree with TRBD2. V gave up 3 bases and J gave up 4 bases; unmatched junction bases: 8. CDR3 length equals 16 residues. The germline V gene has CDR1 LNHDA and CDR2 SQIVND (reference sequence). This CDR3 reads CASSIPAGETYNEQFF. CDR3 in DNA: TGTGCCAGTAGTATTCCAGCGGGAGAGACGTACAATGAGCAGTTCTTC.

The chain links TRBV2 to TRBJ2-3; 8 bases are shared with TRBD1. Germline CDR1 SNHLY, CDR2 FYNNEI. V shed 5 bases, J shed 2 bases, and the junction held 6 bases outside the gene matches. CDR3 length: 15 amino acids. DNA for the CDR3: TGTGCCAGCAGTTCCGGGACAGGCAACACAGATACGCAGTATTTT. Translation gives CASSSGTGNTDTQYF.